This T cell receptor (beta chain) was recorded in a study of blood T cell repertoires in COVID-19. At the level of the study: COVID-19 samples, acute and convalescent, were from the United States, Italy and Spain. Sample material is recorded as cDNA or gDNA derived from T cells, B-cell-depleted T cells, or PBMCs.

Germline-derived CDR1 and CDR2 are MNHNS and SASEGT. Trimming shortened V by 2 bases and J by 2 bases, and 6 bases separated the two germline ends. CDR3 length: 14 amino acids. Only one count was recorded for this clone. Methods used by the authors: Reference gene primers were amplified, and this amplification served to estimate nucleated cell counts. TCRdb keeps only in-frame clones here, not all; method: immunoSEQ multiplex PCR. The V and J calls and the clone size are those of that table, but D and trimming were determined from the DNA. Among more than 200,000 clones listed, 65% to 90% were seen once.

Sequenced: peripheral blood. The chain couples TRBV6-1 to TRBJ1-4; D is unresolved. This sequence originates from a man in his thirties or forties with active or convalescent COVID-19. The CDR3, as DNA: TGTGCCAGCAGTGAATGGGAGACTAATGAAAAACTGTTTTTT. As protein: CASSEWETNEKLFF.